This T cell receptor beta chain comes out of a study of control samples from healthy donors and cancer patients. Libraries were prepared by immunoSEQ multiplex PCR; TCRdb keeps only in-frame clonotypes and omits some of them. The table lists some 120,000 clones, over 75% of them singletons. Germline V gives CDR1 SEHNR, CDR2 FQNEAQ (reference sequence). Trimming at V came to 5 bases and at J to 5 bases, leaving 3 bases not matched to a gene. The CDR3 totals 14 residues. The clonotype comes from a woman aged 45-59 years with colorectal cancer. Sequenced: PBMCs. The chain combines TRBV7-9 with TRBJ2-1, with TRBD2 matching over 10 bases. For the CDR3, the DNA is TGTGCCAGCAGCCCTAGCGGGAGTGACAATGAGCAGTTCTTC. Translating gives CASSPSGSDNEQFF.